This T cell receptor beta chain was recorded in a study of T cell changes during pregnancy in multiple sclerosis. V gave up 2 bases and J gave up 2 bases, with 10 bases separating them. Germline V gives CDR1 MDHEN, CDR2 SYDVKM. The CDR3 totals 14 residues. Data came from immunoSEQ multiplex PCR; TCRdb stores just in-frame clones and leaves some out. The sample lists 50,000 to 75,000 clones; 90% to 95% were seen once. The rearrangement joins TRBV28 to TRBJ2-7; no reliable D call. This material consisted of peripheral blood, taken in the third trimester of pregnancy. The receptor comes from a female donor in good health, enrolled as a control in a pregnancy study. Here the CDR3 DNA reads TGTGCCAGCAGTTTAGACCAGGCCGCCTACGAGCAGTACTTC. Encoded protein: CASSLDQAAYEQYF.